Listed here are 18 T cell receptor beta chains from one sample, sequenced in a study of blood T cells in healthy people across ages. It was with a sample-barcoded 5' primer and a J-beta primer mix that a second PCR of roughly 7 to 11 cycles was run. TCRdb used MiXCR to reprocess the 5' RACE reads, holding one entry per CDR3 protein. The sample consists of about 800,000 distinct CDR3 sequences, about 47% of them appearing once. The sequenced sample was blood. These receptors all stem from an older man in good health.

Note on this clonotype: This may be a read error: a much more frequent sequence differs by one nucleotide. The chain recombines TRBV5-1 with TRBJ1-2; 7 bases are shared with TRBD1. The CDR3 covers 15 residues. The ends lost 4 bases at V and 6 bases at J; junction bases unmatched: 12. The germline CDR1 and CDR2 sequences are SGHRS and YFSETQ. CDR3 bases: TGCGCCAGCAGCCCATCGCAGGGGGAAAGGAATGGCTACACCTTC. Translation gives CASSPSQGERNGYTF.

The chain links TRBV6-7 to TRBJ2-2; 8 bases agree with TRBD2. TRBV6-7 is noted as an ORF with a role that remains uncertain. After removal of 7 bases from V and 7 bases from J, the junction contained 8 bases not matched to a gene. This CDR3 region has 14 residues. The DNA of the CDR3 is TGTGCCAGCAAGTTCGGGAGGGCGGACGGGGAGCTGTTTTTT. This sequence encodes CASKFGRADGELFF.

The J gene is TRBJ2-5, the V gene TRBV20-1; 10 nucleotides match TRBD2. Matching the DNA end better, TRBJ2-7 makes the J call doubtful. The germline V gene has CDR1 DFQATT and CDR2 SNEGSKA (reference sequence). The CDR3 is 15 residues long. The CDR3 bases are TGCAGTGCTAGTAATCGGCTAGCGGGAGTGTACGAGCAGTACTTC. Protein: CSASNRLAGVYEQYF.

With respect to this clonotype: A read error may account for a junction end that differs from germline. The chain links TRBV4-3 to TRBJ2-3, with D unclear. The CDR3 has 15 amino acids. Germline-derived CDR1 and CDR2 are LGHNA and YSLEER. The CDR3 DNA follows: TGCGCCAGCAGCCAAATTTTAGCCGACACAGATACGCGGTATTTT. Amino acids: CASSQILADTDTRYF.

The chain is built from TRBV10-3 and TRBJ1-2, with D maybe TRBD1 (6 bases). This CDR3 comprises 16 residues. Germline lookup yields CDR1 ENHRY and CDR2 SYGVKD. V was pared by 3 bases and J by 0 bases, with 14 bases between. The CDR3 protein is CAISEATGQANYGYTF. The CDR3 coding sequence is TGTGCCATCAGTGAAGCGACAGGACAAGCTAACTATGGCTACACCTTC.

The sample holds a few counts of this clonotype. The chain joins TRBV29-1 to TRBJ1-5; D is perhaps TRBD1 (6 bases). Germline CDR1 is SQVTM and CDR2 is ANQGSEA. The CDR3 covers 14 residues. Trimming left V 6 bases short and J 7 bases short, with 19 bases between. The CDR3 DNA is TGCAGCGTGCGTTACCCAGGGGTCAAGCAGCCCCAGCATTTT. Encoded protein: CSVRYPGVKQPQHF. Looking up the rest from reference TRBV29-1 and TRBJ1-5 gives the full variable domain: SAVISQKPSRDICQRGTSLTIQCQVDSQVTMMFWYRQQPGQSLTLIATANQGSEATYESGFVIDKFPISRPNLTFSTLTVSNMSPEDSSIYLCSVRYPGVKQPQHFGDGTRLSIL.

This clonotype turned up a few times. This rearrangement joins TRBV20-1 to TRBJ2-3, with 11 positions matching TRBD2. The CDR3 has 16 residues. Losses at the gene ends were 6 bases for V and 0 bases for J; bases not matched to a gene: 8. Germline V gene sequence: CDR1 DFQATT, CDR2 SNEGSKA (reference sequence). CDR3 sequence reads: CSAITGTSGSTDTQYF. The CDR3 DNA reads as TGCAGTGCAATTACCGGGACTAGCGGTAGCACAGATACGCAGTATTTT.

The V and J genes are TRBV5-1 and TRBJ2-3; 9 nucleotides match TRBD2. The V and J ends lost 4 bases and 5 bases, in that order; junction bases with no gene match: 8. This CDR3 contains 15 residues. Per the germline V gene, CDR1 is SGHRS and CDR2 is YFSETQ. CDR3 nucleotide sequence: TGCGCCAGCAGCGCGAAGCGGGAGGCTGGAGATACGCAGTATTTT. This sequence encodes CASSAKREAGDTQYF.

J is TRBJ2-5 and V is TRBV4-1, with D perhaps TRBD1 (6 bases). Germline values: CDR1 MGHRA, CDR2 YSYEKL. V shed 0 bases and J shed 11 bases, with 10 bases lying between them. There are 12 residues in the CDR3. The CDR3: CASSQDEGEQYF. In DNA, the CDR3 is TGCGCCAGCAGCCAAGATGAGGGGGAGCAGTACTTC.

The chain recombines TRBV30 with TRBJ2-3; 11 bases map to TRBD2. The trim removed 5 bases at V and 5 bases at J, leaving 6 bases unmatched. The length of the CDR3 is 14 residues. CDR1 is GTSNPN, CDR2 SVGIG, per germline (reference sequence). The CDR3 sequence: CAWELAGDEDTQYF. The CDR3 DNA reads as TGTGCCTGGGAACTAGCGGGAGATGAAGATACGCAGTATTTT.

This clonotype appeared many times. V is TRBV4-2 and J is TRBJ2-1; D is possibly TRBD2 (6 bases). Looked up from germline, CDR1 is LGHNA and CDR2 is YNFKEQ. CDR3 length: 16 residues. Trimming shortened V by 0 bases and J by 3 bases, and 12 bases separated the two germline ends. In DNA form, the CDR3 reads TGTGCCAGCAGCCAAGAAAATAGCGGCCTCTACAATGAGCAGTTCTTC. It encodes CASSQENSGLYNEQFF.

In its sample, this clonotype was seen a few times. The chain uses TRBV11-2 and TRBJ2-7, with 7 bases aligning to TRBD1. CDR1 and CDR2 from the germline V gene are SGHAT and FQNNGV. Trimming at V came to 1 base and at J to 5 bases, leaving 8 bases not matched to a gene. The CDR3 totals 15 residues. DNA for the CDR3: TGTGCCAGCAGCTTAGGGGTCGGGACAGTCAACGAGCAGTACTTC. Amino acids: CASSLGVGTVNEQYF.

This clonotype came up a few times. The chain combines TRBV6-1 with TRBJ2-1; 9 nucleotides match TRBD2. Germline V gene sequence: CDR1 MNHNS, CDR2 SASEGT. The CDR3 covers 17 residues. The trim removed 5 bases at V and 2 bases at J, leaving 10 bases unmatched. CDR3 DNA: TGTGCCAGCAGTCGGGGCGGGAGGGAGTCCCCCTACAATGAGCAGTTCTTC. This codes for CASSRGGRESPYNEQFF.

This chain links TRBV5-6 with TRBJ2-6; D remains unclear. CDR3 length equals 15 residues. Germline CDR1 and CDR2: SGHDT and YYEEEE. V was clipped by 2 bases and J by 4 bases, with 10 bases between them. CDR3 sequence (DNA): TGTGCCAGCAGCTTATCGGCAGACGGGGCCAACGTCCTGACTTTC. Translation gives CASSLSADGANVLTF.

This clonotype was seen more than once but under ten times. V is TRBV5-1 and J is TRBJ2-5; no reliable D call. V shed 3 bases and J shed 4 bases, with 10 bases lying between them. Germline loops: CDR1 SGHRS, CDR2 YFSETQ. The CDR3 runs 13 residues. The CDR3 sequence: CASSWERRETQYF. The CDR3 DNA is TGCGCCAGCAGCTGGGAACGACGAGAGACCCAGTACTTC.

A few counts support this clonotype. The rearrangement uses TRBV14 and TRBJ1-1, with 7 bases identical to TRBD1. V gave up 7 bases and J gave up 4 bases; unmatched junction bases: 9. Germline V gene lookup returns CDR1 SGHDN and CDR2 FVKESK. This CDR3 region has 14 residues. The CDR3 is CASTPGGQVTEAFF. Written as DNA, the CDR3 is TGTGCCAGCACCCCAGGGGGGCAGGTCACTGAAGCTTTCTTT.

V usage is TRBV29-1 and J usage is TRBJ2-7; TRBD2 matches 8 bases. The CDR3 spans 14 residues. J was trimmed by 4 bases and V by 4 bases; bases with no gene match: 9. Germline CDR1 reads SQVTM; CDR2 reads ANQGSEA. This CDR3 reads CSVVSERERYEQYF. The CDR3 coding sequence is TGCAGCGTTGTTAGCGAGCGGGAGCGGTACGAGCAGTACTTC.

The rearrangement uses TRBV7-3 and TRBJ2-3, with D possibly being TRBD2 (6 bases). CDR3 length: 16 residues. The V end lost 4 bases, the J end lost 4 bases, and 18 bases lay between the germline ends. Germline V gene data show CDR1 as SGHTA and CDR2 as FQGTGA. CDR3 coding DNA: TGTGCCAGCAGCTCGACTAGAGAGTCGGGTGCAGATACGCAGTATTTT. Protein sequence: CASSSTRESGADTQYF.